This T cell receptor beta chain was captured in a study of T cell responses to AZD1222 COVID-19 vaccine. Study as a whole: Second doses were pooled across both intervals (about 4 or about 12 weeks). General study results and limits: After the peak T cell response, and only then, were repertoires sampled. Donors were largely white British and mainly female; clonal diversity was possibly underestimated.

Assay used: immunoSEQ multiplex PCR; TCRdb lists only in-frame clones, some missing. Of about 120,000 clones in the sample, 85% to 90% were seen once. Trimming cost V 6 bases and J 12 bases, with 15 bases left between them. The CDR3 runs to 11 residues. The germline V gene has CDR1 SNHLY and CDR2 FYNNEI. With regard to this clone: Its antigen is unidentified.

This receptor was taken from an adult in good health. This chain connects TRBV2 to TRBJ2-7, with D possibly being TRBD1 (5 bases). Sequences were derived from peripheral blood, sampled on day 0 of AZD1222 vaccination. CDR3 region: CASRVTGHGYF. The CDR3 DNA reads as TGTGCCAGCAGAGTAACAGGTCACGGGTACTTC.